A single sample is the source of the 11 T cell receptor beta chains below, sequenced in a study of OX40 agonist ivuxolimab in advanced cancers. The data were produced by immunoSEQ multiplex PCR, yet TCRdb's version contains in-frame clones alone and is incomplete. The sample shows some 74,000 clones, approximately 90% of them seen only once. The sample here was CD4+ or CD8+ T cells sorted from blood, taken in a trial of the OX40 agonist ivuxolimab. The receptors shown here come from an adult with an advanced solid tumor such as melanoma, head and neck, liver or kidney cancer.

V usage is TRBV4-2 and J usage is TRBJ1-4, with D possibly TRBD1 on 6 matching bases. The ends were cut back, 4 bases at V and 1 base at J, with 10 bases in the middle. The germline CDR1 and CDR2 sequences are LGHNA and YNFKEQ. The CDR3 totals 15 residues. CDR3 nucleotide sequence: TGTGCCAGCAGCCCCCCAGGGGAAACTAATGAAAAACTGTTTTTT. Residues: CASSPPGETNEKLFF.

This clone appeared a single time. This CDR3 is CASSLIPRRPHQETQYF. The CDR3 bases are TGCGCCAGCAGCTTAATTCCGCGGAGGCCTCATCAAGAGACCCAGTACTTC. The genes are TRBV5-1 and TRBJ2-5; D is possibly TRBD2 (5 bases). Germline V gives CDR1 SGHRS, CDR2 YFSETQ. Trimming left V 2 bases short and J 2 bases short, with 19 bases between. This CDR3 spans 17 amino acids.

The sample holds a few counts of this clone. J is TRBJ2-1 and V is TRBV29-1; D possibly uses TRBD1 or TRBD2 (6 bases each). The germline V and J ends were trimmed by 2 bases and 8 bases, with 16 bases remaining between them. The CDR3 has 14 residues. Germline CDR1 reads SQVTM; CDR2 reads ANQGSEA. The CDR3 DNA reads TGCAGCGTTGAATCGGGGGCAGGCGGGGATGAGCAGTTCTTC. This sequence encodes CSVESGAGGDEQFF.

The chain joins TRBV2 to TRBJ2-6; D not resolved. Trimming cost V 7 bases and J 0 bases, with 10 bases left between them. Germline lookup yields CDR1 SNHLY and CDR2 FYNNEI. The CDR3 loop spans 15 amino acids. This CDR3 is CASNLDGSGANVLTF. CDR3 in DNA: TGTGCCAGCAACTTGGACGGCTCTGGGGCCAACGTCCTGACTTTC.

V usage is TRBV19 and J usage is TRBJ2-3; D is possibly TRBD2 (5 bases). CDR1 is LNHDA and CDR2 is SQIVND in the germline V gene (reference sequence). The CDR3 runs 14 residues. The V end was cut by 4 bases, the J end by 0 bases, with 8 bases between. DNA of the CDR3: TGTGCCAGTAGTAGTCGGGGTAGCACAGATACGCAGTATTTT. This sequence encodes CASSSRGSTDTQYF.

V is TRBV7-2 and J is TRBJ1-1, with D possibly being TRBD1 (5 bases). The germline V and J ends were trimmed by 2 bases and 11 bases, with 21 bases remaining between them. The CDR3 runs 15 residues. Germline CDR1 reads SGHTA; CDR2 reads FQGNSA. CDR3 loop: CASSLTGGGTFSAFF. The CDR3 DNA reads TGTGCCAGCAGCTTAACTGGGGGGGGAACCTTCTCTGCTTTCTTT.

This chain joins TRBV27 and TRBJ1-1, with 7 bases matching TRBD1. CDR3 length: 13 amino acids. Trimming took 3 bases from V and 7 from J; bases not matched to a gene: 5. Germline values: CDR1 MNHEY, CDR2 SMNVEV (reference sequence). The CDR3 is CASSFKGAYEAFF. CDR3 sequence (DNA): TGTGCCAGCAGTTTTAAGGGGGCCTATGAAGCTTTCTTT.

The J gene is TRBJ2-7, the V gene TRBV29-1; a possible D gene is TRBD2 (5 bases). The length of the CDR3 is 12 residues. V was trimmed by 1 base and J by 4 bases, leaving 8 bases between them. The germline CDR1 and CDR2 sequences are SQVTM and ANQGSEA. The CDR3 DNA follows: TGCAGCGTTGAAGTCGGGGTGTACGAGCAGTACTTC. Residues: CSVEVGVYEQYF.

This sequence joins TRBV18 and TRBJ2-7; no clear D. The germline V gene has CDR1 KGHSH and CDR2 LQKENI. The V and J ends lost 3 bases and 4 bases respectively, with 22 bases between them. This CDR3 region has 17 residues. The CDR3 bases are TGTGCCAGCTCACCGGGTTGGGATCCAGCACCCCCTTACGAGCAGTACTTC. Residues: CASSPGWDPAPPYEQYF.

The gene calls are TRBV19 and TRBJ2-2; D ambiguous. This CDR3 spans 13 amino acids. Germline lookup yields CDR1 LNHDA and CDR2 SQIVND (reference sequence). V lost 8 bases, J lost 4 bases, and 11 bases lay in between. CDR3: CASRAGFTGELFF. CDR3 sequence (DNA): TGTGCCAGTCGCGCAGGATTCACCGGGGAGCTGTTTTTT.

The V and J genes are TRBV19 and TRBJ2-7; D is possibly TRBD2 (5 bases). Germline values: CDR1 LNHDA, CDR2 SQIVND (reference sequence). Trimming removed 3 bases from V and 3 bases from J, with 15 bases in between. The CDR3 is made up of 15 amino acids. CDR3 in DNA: TGTGCCAGTAGTATGGAGGTGGCCGCTGGCTACGAGCAGTACTTC. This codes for CASSMEVAAGYEQYF. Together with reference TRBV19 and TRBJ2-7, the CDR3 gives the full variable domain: DGGITQSPKYLFRKEGQNVTLSCEQNLNHDAMYWYRQDPGQGLRLIYYSQIVNDFQKGDIAEGYSVSREKKESFPLTVTSAQKNPTAFYLCASSMEVAAGYEQYFGPGTRLTVT.